This T cell receptor (beta chain) is from a study of blood T cell repertoires in COVID-19. The authors' processing: Counts of nucleated cells, estimated from reference gene primer amplification, were obtained. The table came from immunoSEQ multiplex PCR; TCRdb's copy has only in-frame clones and leaves some out. V and J calls and clone size are as listed in that table; D and trimming were resolved from the DNA. The sample includes roughly 400,000 clones, roughly 86% of them seen just once. The V end was cut by 2 bases, the J end by 4 bases, with 8 bases between. The CDR3 extends over 13 amino acids. V and J are TRBV12-3 or TRBV12-4 and TRBJ1-1; D is unclear. Sequenced input: peripheral blood. The source is a woman aged 55-69 years with COVID-19, enrolled during active disease. The CDR3 DNA follows: TGTGCCAGCAGTTTACAGCGGGCCACTGAAGCTTTCTTT. Residues: CASSLQRATEAFF.